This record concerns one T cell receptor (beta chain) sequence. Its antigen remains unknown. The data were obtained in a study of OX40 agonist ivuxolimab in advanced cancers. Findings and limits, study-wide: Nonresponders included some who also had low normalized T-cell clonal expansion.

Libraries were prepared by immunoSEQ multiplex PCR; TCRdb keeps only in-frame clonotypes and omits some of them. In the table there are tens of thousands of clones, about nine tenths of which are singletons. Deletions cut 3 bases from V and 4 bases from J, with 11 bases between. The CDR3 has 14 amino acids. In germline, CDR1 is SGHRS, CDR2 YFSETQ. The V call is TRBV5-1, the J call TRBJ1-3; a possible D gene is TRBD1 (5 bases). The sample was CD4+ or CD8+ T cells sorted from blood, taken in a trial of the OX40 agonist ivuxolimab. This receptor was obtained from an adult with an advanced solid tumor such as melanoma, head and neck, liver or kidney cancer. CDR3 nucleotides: TGCGCCAGCAGCTGGCAGGGCGGAGGAAACACCATATATTTT. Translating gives CASSWQGGGNTIYF.